The clone carrying this TCR beta chain was detected only once. This sample is drawn from a study of cytomegalovirus exposure and HLA in healthy donors. V lost 4 bases to trimming and J lost 6 bases, with 16 bases between them. CDR3 length: 16 amino acids. Per germline, CDR1 LGHNA and CDR2 YNFKEQ. PCR employed 60 Vbeta and 13 Jbeta primers. Clones were sequenced by immunoSEQ multiplex PCR, and TCRdb holds only the in-frame ones, with some missing. The sample holds 150,000 to 200,000 clones; around three quarters are singletons and the top ten take about 2.5%. The TCR sequence derives from a woman aged 25 to 39 in good health and CMV-seropositive. The sample comprised PBMCs. The V and J genes are TRBV4-2 and TRBJ1-6; possibly TRBD1 for D (6 bases). The CDR3 bases are TGTGCCAGCAGCCCTGCGGCGGACAGTGTTAATTCACCCCTCCACTTT. Encoded protein: CASSPAADSVNSPLHF.